The present TCR beta chain was sequenced within a study of CD8 T cells in ankylosing spondylitis. TCRdb passed the 5' RACE reads through MiXCR, listing each CDR3 protein once. The sample records roughly 230,000 distinct CDR3 sequences, 15% to 20% being singletons. Study outcomes and limitations: Disease-associated clones were reportedly significantly overrepresented in matched ankylosing spondylitis synovial fluid. Among TCR beta sequences, a motif of roughly 8 highly homologous variants appeared characteristic of ankylosing spondylitis blood.

In regard to this clonotype: The antigen is unknown.

The clonotype comes from a male donor with ankylosing spondylitis or in good health (not recorded which). Material: blood, either unsorted or a sorted T cell fraction (not recorded which).

The chain's CDR3 is CSARLSGLAGQLYEQYF. CDR3 sequence (DNA): TGCAGTGCTAGATTGTCGGGACTAGCGGGACAGTTGTACGAGCAGTACTTC. The chain links TRBV20-1 to TRBJ2-7; 13 positions agree with TRBD2. The CDR3 totals 17 residues. Germline CDR1 is DFQATT and CDR2 is SNEGSKA (reference sequence). V was pared by 2 bases and J by 4 bases, with 11 bases of the junction left unmatched.